Following are 15 T cell receptor beta chains from one sample sequenced in a study of blood T cell repertoires in COVID-19. Sequencing used immunoSEQ multiplex PCR; TCRdb keeps in-frame clones, though not all of them. The sample shows 360,000 or so clones, just under 90% of them seen only once. The sample consisted of PBMCs or T cells enriched from blood (not recorded which). These receptors all come from a woman aged 25 to 45 who had recovered from COVID-19.

To note about this clone: This CDR3 is also generated by other DNA sequences in the sample. V is TRBV6-5 and J is TRBJ1-1; TRBD1 is a possible D gene (5 bases). Trimming took 5 bases from V and 1 from J, leaving 8 bases between them. Germline V gene data show CDR1 as MNHEY and CDR2 as SVGAGI. The CDR3 extends over 13 amino acids. DNA for the CDR3: TGTGCCAGCAGTCCGACAGCGAACACTGAAGCTTTCTTT. Residues: CASSPTANTEAFF.

The chain employs TRBV5-1 and TRBJ2-2, with D unresolved. Per germline, CDR1 SGHRS and CDR2 YFSETQ. Trimming shortened V by 0 bases and J by 2 bases, and 11 bases separated the two germline ends. The CDR3 runs 16 residues. As DNA, the CDR3 is TGCGCCAGCAGCTTGGGGGCAGGATTTAACACCGGGGAGCTGTTTTTT. This encodes CASSLGAGFNTGELFF.

This chain joins TRBV5-1 and TRBJ1-1, with a tentative D call TRBD1 (5 bases). V lost 4 bases and J lost 0, with 10 bases in between. The CDR3 extends over 14 amino acids. CDR1 and CDR2 (germline): SGHRS, YFSETQ. For the CDR3, the DNA is TGCGCCAGCAGCCCCCGGGGGATGAACACTGAAGCTTTCTTT. Protein product: CASSPRGMNTEAFF.

The chain is built from TRBV24-1 and TRBJ2-3; 7 nucleotides agree with TRBD1. The CDR3 contains 15 residues. With 3 bases clipped from V and 4 bases from J, the junction kept 6 bases outside the gene matches. Germline V gives CDR1 KGHDR, CDR2 SFDVKD. CDR3 coding DNA: TGTGCCACCAGTGATCCTGGAACAGGGGCAGATACGCAGTATTTT. This translates into CATSDPGTGADTQYF.

The V call is TRBV5-4, the J call TRBJ2-3; 9 bases align to TRBD2. In germline, CDR1 is SGHNT, CDR2 YYREEE (reference sequence). CDR3 size: 17 residues. The ends lost 3 bases at V and 4 bases at J; junction bases unmatched: 12. This CDR3 is CASSSAGAGGPADTQYF. The CDR3 nucleotides read TGTGCCAGCAGCTCCGCCGGGGCGGGGGGGCCCGCAGATACGCAGTATTTT.

J is TRBJ2-1 and V is TRBV29-1, with D possibly matching TRBD1 (5 bases). The CDR3 has 15 amino acids. V lost 3 bases to trimming and J lost 6 bases, with 18 bases between them. Germline CDR1 reads SQVTM; CDR2 reads ANQGSEA. The CDR3 protein is CSVDFSQGLGNEQFF. The CDR3 DNA follows: TGCAGCGTTGATTTTTCCCAGGGCCTGGGCAATGAGCAGTTCTTC.

The genes are TRBV6-4 and TRBJ2-1; D remains unclear. The length of the CDR3 is 13 residues. CDR1 is MRHNA, CDR2 SNTAGT, per germline. Trimming shortened V by 2 bases and J by 7 bases, and 9 bases separated the two germline ends. CDR3 sequence reads: CASSDVARNEQFF. The CDR3, as DNA: TGTGCCAGCAGTGACGTAGCTAGAAATGAGCAGTTCTTC.

The chain combines TRBV9 with TRBJ2-7; the D gene is possibly TRBD2 (7 bases). Trimming cost V 0 bases and J 0 bases, with 13 bases left between them. In germline, CDR1 is SGDLS, CDR2 YYNGEE. This CDR3 has 16 residues. The CDR3 nucleotides are TGTGCCAGCAGCGTAGGAACGGGGGGCGGCTCCTACGAGCAGTACTTC. Translating it yields CASSVGTGGGSYEQYF.

The chain employs TRBV10-1 and TRBJ1-2; 8 bases agree with TRBD1. Germline lookup yields CDR1 WNHNN and CDR2 SYGVQD (reference sequence). The CDR3 has 15 residues. Unmatched junction bases numbered 4, after V lost 0 bases and J lost 4 bases. CDR3 DNA sequence: TGCGCCAGCAGTGAGTCGGGACAGGTCCTCTATGGCTACACCTTC. Encoded protein: CASSESGQVLYGYTF.

This clone was observed once. V is TRBV9 and J is TRBJ2-3; 13 nucleotides agree with TRBD2. V lost 0 bases to trimming and J lost 2 bases; unmatched junction nucleotides: 9. Germline V lookup: CDR1 SGDLS, CDR2 YYNGEE. CDR3 size: 19 residues. The chain's CDR3 is CASSVATWTSGGPTDTQYF. In nucleotides, the CDR3 is TGTGCCAGCAGCGTAGCTACGTGGACTAGCGGGGGTCCCACAGATACGCAGTATTTT. The full variable domain, in which reference TRBV9 and TRBJ2-3 provide the parts outside the CDR3, is DSGVTQTPKHLITATGQRVTLRCSPRSGDLSVYWYQQSLDQGLQFLIQYYNGEERAKGNILERFSAQQFPDLHSELNLSSLELGDSALYFCASSVATWTSGGPTDTQYFGPGTRLTVL.

J is TRBJ1-6 and V is TRBV4-2; possibly TRBD1 for D (5 bases). This CDR3 has 13 amino acids. Germline CDR1 reads LGHNA; CDR2 reads YNFKEQ. V was pared by 4 bases and J by 13 bases, with 14 bases between. This CDR3 reads CASSPIRDSPLHF. The CDR3 region has the DNA TGTGCCAGCAGCCCGATCAGGGACTCCCCCCTCCACTTT.

This chain uses TRBV6-1 with TRBJ1-6; D is undetermined. Germline V gene data show CDR1 as MNHNS and CDR2 as SASEGT. The CDR3 spans 14 residues. The V and J ends lost 2 bases and 6 bases respectively, with 8 bases between them. CDR3 in amino acids: CASSELASNSPLHF. CDR3 nucleotides: TGTGCCAGCAGTGAATTGGCCTCTAATTCACCCCTCCACTTT.

The chain is built from TRBV10-3 and TRBJ1-2; 9 bases map to TRBD1. The CDR3 spans 15 residues. The trim removed 2 bases at V and 6 bases at J, leaving 7 bases unmatched. Germline values: CDR1 ENHRY, CDR2 SYGVKD. The CDR3 loop is CAISEVNRGLDGYTF. CDR3 nucleotides: TGTGCCATCAGTGAGGTAAACAGGGGGCTAGATGGCTACACCTTC.

The gene calls are TRBV9 and TRBJ2-1; 12 nucleotides agree with TRBD2. With 1 base clipped from V and 4 bases from J, the junction kept 6 bases outside the gene matches. There are 17 residues in the CDR3. The germline V gene encodes CDR1 SGDLS and CDR2 YYNGEE. CDR3 bases: TGTGCCAGCAGCGTAAGCCGGCTAGCGGGGGGGTACAATGAGCAGTTCTTC. Its protein is CASSVSRLAGGYNEQFF.

CDR3 loop: CASSSGQVGTGELFF. The CDR3 nucleotides read TGTGCCAGCAGCTCGGGACAGGTTGGCACCGGGGAGCTGTTTTTT. The chain is built from TRBV7-9 and TRBJ2-2; 8 bases are a match to TRBD1. The ends lost 4 bases at V and 4 bases at J; junction bases unmatched: 5. This CDR3 region has 15 residues. From germline, CDR1 is SEHNR and CDR2 FQNEAQ (reference sequence).